Listed below are T cell receptor beta chains from one sample, sequenced in a study of cytomegalovirus exposure and HLA in healthy donors. Data came from immunoSEQ multiplex PCR; TCRdb stores just in-frame clones and leaves some out. This table has more than 95,000 clones, roughly 75% appearing once. Sequencing used PBMCs. These receptors originate from a woman aged 40 to 50 in good health and CMV-seronegative. Each CDR3 is given with its conserved first and last residue. The order of the fields is CDR3 protein, CDR3 DNA, clone size, J gene, V gene, D gene. D genes are given only for firm matches. The listing skips clone size in some rows; elsewhere it reads once, few, many or a size class.

CDR3 protein: CASSERDQPQHF; CDR3 DNA: TGTGCCAGCAGTGAAAGAGATCAGCCCCAGCATTTT; clone size: .; J gene: TRBJ1-5; V gene: TRBV6-1; D gene: .
CDR3 protein: CASSFGENYGYTF; CDR3 DNA: TGCGCCAGCAGCTTCGGGGAAAACTATGGCTACACCTTC; clone size: .; J gene: TRBJ1-2; V gene: TRBV5-1; D gene: .
CDR3 protein: CASRYQTGRGTGELFF; CDR3 DNA: TGTGCCAGCAGATATCAGACAGGGCGAGGAACCGGGGAGCTGTTTTTT; clone size: .; J gene: TRBJ2-2; V gene: TRBV13; D gene: TRBD1
CDR3 protein: CASSSGGAEAFF; CDR3 DNA: TGTGCCAGCAGCTCGGGGGGGGCTGAAGCTTTCTTT; clone size: .; J gene: TRBJ1-1; V gene: TRBV7-3; D gene: .
CDR3 protein: CASTSGGAGDTEAFF; CDR3 DNA: TGTGCCAGCACCTCTGGGGGGGCGGGAGACACTGAAGCTTTCTTT; clone size: few; J gene: TRBJ1-1; V gene: TRBV6-5; D gene: .
CDR3 protein: CASSRTWQGAYEQYF; CDR3 DNA: TGTGCCAGTAGTAGGACGTGGCAGGGGGCCTACGAGCAGTACTTC; clone size: .; J gene: TRBJ2-7; V gene: TRBV19; D gene: TRBD1
CDR3 protein: CSVTGAANQPQHF; CDR3 DNA: TGCAGCGTTACAGGGGCGGCCAATCAGCCCCAGCATTTT; clone size: .; J gene: TRBJ1-5; V gene: TRBV29-1; D gene: TRBD1
CDR3 protein: CASSSSRDRGPDYGYTF; CDR3 DNA: TGTGCCAGCAGTTCGTCCCGGGACAGGGGTCCGGACTATGGCTACACCTTC; clone size: .; J gene: TRBJ1-2; V gene: TRBV27; D gene: TRBD1
CDR3 protein: CASTSIAGVGYEQYF; CDR3 DNA: TGTGCCAGTACCTCGATAGCGGGAGTAGGCTACGAGCAGTACTTC; clone size: .; J gene: TRBJ2-7; V gene: TRBV19; D gene: TRBD2
CDR3 protein: CASSYPTTGHNSPLHF; CDR3 DNA: TGTGCCAGCAGTTATCCCACGACAGGCCATAATTCACCCCTCCACTTT; clone size: .; J gene: TRBJ1-6; V gene: TRBV28; D gene: .
CDR3 protein: CASSDGTGGFNYGYTF; CDR3 DNA: TGTGCCAGCAGCGATGGGACAGGGGGATTTAACTATGGCTACACCTTC; clone size: .; J gene: TRBJ1-2; V gene: TRBV5-6; D gene: TRBD1
CDR3 protein: CASSLTIGHEQYF; CDR3 DNA: TGCGCCAGCAGCTTAACTATTGGCCACGAGCAGTACTTC; clone size: few; J gene: TRBJ2-7; V gene: TRBV5-1; D gene: .
CDR3 protein: CASSFVGGQPQHF; CDR3 DNA: TGTGCCAGCAGCTTCGTTGGGGGGCAGCCCCAGCATTTT; clone size: .; J gene: TRBJ1-5; V gene: TRBV7-2; D gene: .
CDR3 protein: CASSQLSRGTGELFF; CDR3 DNA: TGCGCCAGCAGCCAACTAAGCCGGGGCACCGGGGAGCTGTTTTTT; clone size: .; J gene: TRBJ2-2; V gene: TRBV4-3; D gene: .
CDR3 protein: CASSLGADYEQYF; CDR3 DNA: TGTGCCAGCAGTTTAGGGGCAGACTACGAGCAGTACTTC; clone size: few; J gene: TRBJ2-7; V gene: TRBV27; D gene: .